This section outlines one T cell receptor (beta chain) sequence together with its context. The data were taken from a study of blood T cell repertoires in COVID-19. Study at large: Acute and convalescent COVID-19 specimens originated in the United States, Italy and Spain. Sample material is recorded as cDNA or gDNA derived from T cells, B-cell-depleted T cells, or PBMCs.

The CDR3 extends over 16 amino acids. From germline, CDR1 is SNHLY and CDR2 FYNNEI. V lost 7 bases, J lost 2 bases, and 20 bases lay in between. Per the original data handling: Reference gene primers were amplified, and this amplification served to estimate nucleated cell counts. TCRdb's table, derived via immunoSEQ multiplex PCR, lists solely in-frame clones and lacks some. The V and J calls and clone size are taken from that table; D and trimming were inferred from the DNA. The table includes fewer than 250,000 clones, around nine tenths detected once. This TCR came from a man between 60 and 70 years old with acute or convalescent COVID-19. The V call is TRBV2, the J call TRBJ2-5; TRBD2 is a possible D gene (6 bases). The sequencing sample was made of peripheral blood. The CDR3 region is CASNGRGSGTQETQYF. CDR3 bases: TGTGCCAGCAATGGTCGGGGGAGTGGAACTCAAGAGACCCAGTACTTC.